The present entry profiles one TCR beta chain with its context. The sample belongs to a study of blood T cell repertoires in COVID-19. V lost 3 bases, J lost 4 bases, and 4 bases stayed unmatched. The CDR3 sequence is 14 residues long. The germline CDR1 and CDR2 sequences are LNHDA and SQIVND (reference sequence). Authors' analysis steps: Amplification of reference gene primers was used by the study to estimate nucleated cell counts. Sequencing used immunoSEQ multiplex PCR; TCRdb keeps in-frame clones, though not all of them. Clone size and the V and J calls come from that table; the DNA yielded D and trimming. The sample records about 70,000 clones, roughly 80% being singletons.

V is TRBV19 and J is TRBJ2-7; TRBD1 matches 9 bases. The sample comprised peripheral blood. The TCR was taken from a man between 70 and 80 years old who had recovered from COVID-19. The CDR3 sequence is CASSIGDRVYEQYF. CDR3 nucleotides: TGTGCCAGTAGTATCGGGGACAGGGTGTACGAGCAGTACTTC.